The rows below give T cell receptor beta chains drawn from one sample of a study of identical twins. One entry per CDR3 protein results from TCRdb running MiXCR on the 5' RACE reads. Among approximately 300,000 distinct CDR3 sequences listed, 9.5% were seen once. Separately, the same data were catalogued under a study of yellow fever vaccine responses in identical twins.

Sequenced input: CD8+ T cells sorted from blood. The receptors here all came from a woman aged 18-29 years in good health. CDR3s include the opening cysteine and the closing phenylalanine or tryptophan. D genes are given only for firm matches. Clone size is given for some rows only: seen once, a few or many times, or a class if the clone is expanded.

J	D	size	V	DNA	CDR3
TRBJ2-3	NA	few	TRBV20-1	TGCAGTGCTAGAGATATTGGCACGGCGGGAACGGGTACGCAGTATTTT	CSARDIGTAGTGTQYF
TRBJ2-7	TRBD1	many	TRBV12-3/TRBV12-4	TGTGCCAGCAGCCCGACAGGGGCTGAAGAGCAGTACTTC	CASSPTGAEEQYF
TRBJ2-7	NA	many	TRBV4-3	TGCGCCAGCAGCCAAGAAATCCGGGGATACGAGCAGTACTTC	CASSQEIRGYEQYF
TRBJ1-2	TRBD1	few	TRBV28	TGTGCCAGCAGGGGACAGGGAGAAACTAACTATGGCTACACCTTC	CASRGQGETNYGYTF
TRBJ2-7	NA	many	TRBV27	TGTGCCAGCAGTATGGGGTCAGGGTCCTACGAGCAGTACTTC	CASSMGSGSYEQYF
TRBJ2-2	NA	many	TRBV7-6	TGTGCCAGCAGCTTACGACTGAACACCGGGGAGCTGTTTTTT	CASSLRLNTGELFF
TRBJ2-1	NA	many	TRBV6-1	TGTGCCAGCAGACCCCGGGGGGCCTCCTACAATGAGCAGTTCTTC	CASRPRGASYNEQFF
TRBJ2-3	NA	many	TRBV7-3	TGTGCCAGCAGCTTAACGCCGCTAGCGGATACGCAGTATTTT	CASSLTPLADTQYF
TRBJ1-1	TRBD1	many	TRBV6-2/TRBV6-3	TGTGCCAGCGGGACAGGGGTCGGGACTGAAGCTTTCTTT	CASGTGVGTEAFF
TRBJ1-3	NA	few	TRBV28	TGTGCCAGCAAGGCAGGGCCGCATACCTCGGGAAACACCATATATTTT	CASKAGPHTSGNTIYF
TRBJ2-1	NA	few	TRBV25-1	TGTGCCAGCAGTGGCAGTGGGTGGGGCGATGAGCAGTTCTTC	CASSGSGWGDEQFF
TRBJ2-7	TRBD1	NA	TRBV7-9	TGTGCCAGCAGCCCCGGGGACAGGTTTAACGAGCAGTACTTC	CASSPGDRFNEQYF
TRBJ1-1	NA	NA	TRBV6-2/TRBV6-3	TGTGCCAGCAGCCAAGGCAGGGTTGAAGCTTTCTTT	CASSQGRVEAFF
TRBJ2-2	NA	NA	TRBV12-3/TRBV12-4	TGTGCCAGCAGCCAGGGCTCGCGGGACAGAAAAACCGGGGAGCTGTTTTTT	CASSQGSRDRKTGELFF
TRBJ2-5	TRBD2	few	TRBV12-3/TRBV12-4	TGTGCCAGCAGCCCCTGGGGACTAAGCCAAGAGACCCAGTACTTC	CASSPWGLSQETQYF
TRBJ2-7	NA	NA	TRBV7-2	TGTGCCAGCAGCCGGTCCCGGGACTCACCTCCTACGGACGAGCAGTACTTC	CASSRSRDSPPTDEQYF
TRBJ2-5	TRBD2	NA	TRBV10-3	TGTGCCATCAGTGCGCCGACTAGCGGAGAAGAGACCCAGTACTTC	CAISAPTSGEETQYF
TRBJ1-1	TRBD1	NA	TRBV29-1	TGCAGCGTTGATCAGGGGGCCGAGGACACTGAAGCTTTCTTT	CSVDQGAEDTEAFF
TRBJ2-7	NA	few	TRBV15	TGTGCCACCAGCAGAGATCGGGGCAGCTCCTACGAGCAGTACTTC	CATSRDRGSSYEQYF
TRBJ2-2	NA	many	TRBV2	TGTGCCAGCCGGGACCTCTACACCGGGGAGCTGTTTTTT	CASRDLYTGELFF
TRBJ2-5	NA	NA	TRBV7-9	TGTGCCAGCACCCTCTGGCAGGGAGGAGAGACCCAGTACTTC	CASTLWQGGETQYF
TRBJ2-1	NA	many	TRBV9	TGTGCCAGCAGCGTAAGGGACGGTCGGCCGGGGGAGCAGTTCTTC	CASSVRDGRPGEQFF
TRBJ2-1	NA	NA	TRBV20-1	TGCAGTGCTAGACCTCTGGCTAGTCCCATTCCTACCCCCCACAATGAGCAGTTCTTC	CSARPLASPIPTPHNEQFF
TRBJ2-7	TRBD1	NA	TRBV15	TGTGCCACCAGCAGACCCCTCGGACAGGGGGCTTTGTACGAGCAGTACTTC	CATSRPLGQGALYEQYF
TRBJ2-2	TRBD2	few	TRBV9	TGTGCCAGCAGAGAAGGACTAGCGACGAACACCGGGGAGCTGTTTTTT	CASREGLATNTGELFF
TRBJ2-7	NA	NA	TRBV14	TGTGCCAGCAGAGGACAGCGCTCCTACGAGCAGTACTTC	CASRGQRSYEQYF
TRBJ2-7	TRBD2	few	TRBV20-1	TGCAGTGCTAGAGATATAGCGGGGGGCATCTACGAGCAGTACTTC	CSARDIAGGIYEQYF
TRBJ2-1	NA	few	TRBV5-1	TGCGCCAGCAGCCCCTTTGGGTACGAGGTTTCGTTCAATGAGCAGTTCTTC	CASSPFGYEVSFNEQFF
TRBJ1-4	NA	many	TRBV30	TGTGCCTGGAGAACCGGAGGAGTCGAGAATGAAAAACTGTTTTTT	CAWRTGGVENEKLFF
TRBJ1-1	NA	many	TRBV2	TGTGCCGGCGGGTCTAACACTGAAGCTTTCTTT	CAGGSNTEAFF
TRBJ2-3	NA	many	TRBV29-1	TGCAGCGTTGAGAGGGATACGCAGTATTTT	CSVERDTQYF
TRBJ2-7	NA	NA	TRBV2	TGTGCCAGCATCCCCCAGGGTTTGCGCGACGAGCAGTACTTC	CASIPQGLRDEQYF
TRBJ2-2	TRBD2	many	TRBV29-1	TGCAGCGTTGAAGATCGGGGGGTTTTAAACACCGGGGAGCTGTTTTTT	CSVEDRGVLNTGELFF
TRBJ1-2	NA	many	TRBV12-3/TRBV12-4	TGTGCCAGCAGTTTAGAGGGGTTTAAGAATGGCTACACCTTC	CASSLEGFKNGYTF
TRBJ2-7	TRBD2	many	TRBV29-1	TGCAGCGTGAGACTAGCGGGAGTCCACGAGCAGTACTTC	CSVRLAGVHEQYF
TRBJ2-7	NA	many	TRBV29-1	TGCAGCTTCAAGGACGGGTTTTCCTACGAGCAGTACTTC	CSFKDGFSYEQYF
TRBJ1-5	NA	many	TRBV9	TGTGCCAGCAGCGTAGGTACGGGCAATCAGCCCCAGCATTTT	CASSVGTGNQPQHF
TRBJ2-3	TRBD2	NA	TRBV7-6	TGTGCCAGCAGCTTACCGGGACTAGCGGGACCAGAACGGACAGATACGCAGTATTTT	CASSLPGLAGPERTDTQYF
TRBJ1-4	TRBD1	few	TRBV12-3/TRBV12-4	TGTGCCAGCAGTCGCGGGACAGGGATCGAAAAACTGTTTTTT	CASSRGTGIEKLFF
TRBJ1-2	NA	few	TRBV6-1	TGTGCCAGCGGGCCCGATGGCTACACCTTC	CASGPDGYTF
TRBJ2-4	NA	few	TRBV4-1	TGCGCCAGCAGCCGCGTGGAGGCCAAAAACATTCAGTACTTC	CASSRVEAKNIQYF
TRBJ2-7	TRBD1	NA	TRBV5-1	TGCGCCAGCAGCGTCCGGACAGGGGGGACCTACGAGCAGTACTTC	CASSVRTGGTYEQYF
TRBJ2-2	NA	few	TRBV12-3/TRBV12-4	TGTGCCAGCAGTCCTCCGGGTGCGGTCTCCGGGGAGCTGTTTTTT	CASSPPGAVSGELFF
TRBJ2-2	NA	many	TRBV30	TGTGCCTGGAGTGAGGAGGGGGCGACGGTCGGGGAGCTGTTTTTT	CAWSEEGATVGELFF
TRBJ2-7	TRBD2	NA	TRBV2	TGTGCCAGCATAACGGGCGGGGGTTCTCACGAGCAGTACTTC	CASITGGGSHEQYF
TRBJ1-1	NA	NA	TRBV7-9	TGTGCCAGCAGCTTGGTAACAGGGAACACTGAAGCTTTCTTT	CASSLVTGNTEAFF
TRBJ2-2	NA	few	TRBV6-5	TGTGCCAGCAGTTTTTGGGACAACACCGGGGAGCTGTTTTTT	CASSFWDNTGELFF
TRBJ2-5	TRBD1	NA	TRBV6-6	TGTGCCAGCAGTTATTACAGGGGAGAGACCCAGTACTTC	CASSYYRGETQYF
TRBJ2-3	NA	few	TRBV28	TGTGCCAGCAGTTTAGTCAAAGTCGAGTCTAGCACAGATACGCAGTATTTT	CASSLVKVESSTDTQYF
TRBJ1-3	NA	NA	TRBV4-2	TGTGCCAGCAGCCAACTGGGGGGCTCTGGAAACACCATATATTTT	CASSQLGGSGNTIYF
TRBJ2-5	TRBD2	NA	TRBV20-1	TGCAGTGCTAGAGATTCCGTGACTAGCGTACAAGAGACCCAGTACTTC	CSARDSVTSVQETQYF
TRBJ1-1	NA	many	TRBV9	TGTGCCAGCAGCGTAGCGCGGGCATCTGAAGCTTTCTTT	CASSVARASEAFF
TRBJ2-3	TRBD2	many	TRBV12-3/TRBV12-4	TGTGCCAGCAGCCCCACCTTAGCGGGAACTAGAAGAGATACGCAGTATTTT	CASSPTLAGTRRDTQYF
TRBJ2-1	NA	many	TRBV5-1	TGCGCCAGCAGCTTAGTCTACAATGAGCAGTTCTTC	CASSLVYNEQFF
TRBJ2-1	NA	many	TRBV25-1	TGTGCCAGCAGTGACAGGGCCTCCTACAATGAGCAGTTCTTC	CASSDRASYNEQFF